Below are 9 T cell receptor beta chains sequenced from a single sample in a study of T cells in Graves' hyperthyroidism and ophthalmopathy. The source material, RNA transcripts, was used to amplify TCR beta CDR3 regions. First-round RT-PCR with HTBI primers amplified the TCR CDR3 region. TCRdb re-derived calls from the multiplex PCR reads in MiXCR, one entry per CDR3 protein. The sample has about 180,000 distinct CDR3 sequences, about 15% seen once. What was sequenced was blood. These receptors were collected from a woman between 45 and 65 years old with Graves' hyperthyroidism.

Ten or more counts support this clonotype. DNA for the CDR3: TGTGCCAGCAGCCAAGATCCCACAGATACGCAGTATTTT. Amino acids: CASSQDPTDTQYF. The chain uses TRBV14 and TRBJ2-3; D call uncertain. V lost 0 bases and J lost 2, with 3 bases in between. The CDR3 runs 13 residues. The V gene's germline CDR1 is SGHDN and CDR2 FVKESK.

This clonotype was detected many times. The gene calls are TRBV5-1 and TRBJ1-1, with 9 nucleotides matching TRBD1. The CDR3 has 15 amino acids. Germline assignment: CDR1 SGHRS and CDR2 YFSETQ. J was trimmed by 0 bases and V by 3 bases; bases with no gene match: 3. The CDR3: CASSSWTGVNTEAFF. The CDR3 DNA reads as TGCGCCAGCAGCTCATGGACAGGGGTGAACACTGAAGCTTTCTTT.

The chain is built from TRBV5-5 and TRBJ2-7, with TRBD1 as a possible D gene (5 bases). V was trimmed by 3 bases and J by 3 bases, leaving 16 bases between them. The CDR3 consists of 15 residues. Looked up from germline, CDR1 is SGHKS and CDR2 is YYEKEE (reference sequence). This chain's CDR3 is CASSWVPGKDYEQYF. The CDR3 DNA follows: TGTGCCAGCAGCTGGGTCCCAGGGAAGGACTACGAGCAGTACTTC.

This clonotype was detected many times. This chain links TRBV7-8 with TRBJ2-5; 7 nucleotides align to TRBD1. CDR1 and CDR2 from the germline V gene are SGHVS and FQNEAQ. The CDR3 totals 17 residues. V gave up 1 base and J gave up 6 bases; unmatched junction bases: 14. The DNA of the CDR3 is TGTGCCAGCAGCTTAGTCTATAGGACAGGTAGAGTGAAGACCCAGTACTTC. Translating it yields CASSLVYRTGRVKTQYF.

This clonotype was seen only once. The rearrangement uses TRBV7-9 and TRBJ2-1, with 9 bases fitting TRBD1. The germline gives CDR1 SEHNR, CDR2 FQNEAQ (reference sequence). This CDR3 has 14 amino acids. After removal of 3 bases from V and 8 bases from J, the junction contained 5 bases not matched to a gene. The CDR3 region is CASSLKQGAYEQFF. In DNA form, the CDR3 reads TGTGCCAGCAGCTTGAAACAGGGGGCATATGAGCAGTTCTTC.

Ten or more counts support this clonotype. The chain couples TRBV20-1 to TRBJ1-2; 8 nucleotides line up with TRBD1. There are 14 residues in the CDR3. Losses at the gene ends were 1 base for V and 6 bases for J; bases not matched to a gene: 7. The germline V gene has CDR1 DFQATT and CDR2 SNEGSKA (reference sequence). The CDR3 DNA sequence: TGCAGTGCTAGAGCCGGACAGGGATTTGATGGCTACACCTTC. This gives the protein CSARAGQGFDGYTF.

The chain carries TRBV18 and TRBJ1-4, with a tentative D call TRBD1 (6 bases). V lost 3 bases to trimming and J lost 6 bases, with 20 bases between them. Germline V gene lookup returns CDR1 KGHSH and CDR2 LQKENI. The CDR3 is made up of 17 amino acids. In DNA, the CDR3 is TGTGCCAGCTCACCTCAGGCGGGGGCGCGAGCATATGAAAAACTGTTTTTT. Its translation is CASSPQAGARAYEKLFF.

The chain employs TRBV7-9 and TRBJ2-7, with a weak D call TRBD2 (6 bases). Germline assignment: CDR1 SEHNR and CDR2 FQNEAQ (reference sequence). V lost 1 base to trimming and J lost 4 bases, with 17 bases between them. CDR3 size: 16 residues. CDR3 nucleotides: TGTGCCAGCAGCTTAGGAGACTGGGGAGGTCGATACGAGCAGTACTTC. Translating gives CASSLGDWGGRYEQYF.

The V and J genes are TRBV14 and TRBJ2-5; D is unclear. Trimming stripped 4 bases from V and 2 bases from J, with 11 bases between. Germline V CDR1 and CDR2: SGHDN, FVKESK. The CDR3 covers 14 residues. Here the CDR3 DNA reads TGTGCCAGCAGCCCAAGGCTGGGGCAAGAGACCCAGTACTTC. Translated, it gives CASSPRLGQETQYF.